This T cell receptor (beta chain) was sequenced in a study of vaccination effects on CD4 cells after COVID-19. Measured with immunoSEQ multiplex PCR; TCRdb has only the in-frame clones, and not every one. The sample consists of around 35,000 clones, 65% to 75% of them appearing once. Germline loops: CDR1 KGHSH, CDR2 LQKENI. There are 14 residues in the CDR3. V shed 7 bases and J 8 bases; nucleotides not matched to a gene: 9. Investigators separated out CD4+ T cells once around 10 days of culture had passed. As concerns this clone: The antigen remains undetermined.

This sequence joins TRBV18 and TRBJ2-1; TRBD1 matches at 9 bases. Here the sequenced sample was CD4+ T cells from PBMCs cultured without peptide, taken before COVID-19 vaccination. This TCR was recovered from a human donor who received a COVID-19 vaccine. The CDR3: CASFRDRVSHEQFF. For the CDR3, the DNA is TGTGCCAGCTTCCGGGACAGGGTTAGCCATGAGCAGTTCTTC.